A single TCR beta chain is shown here with its context. Its antigen is still unknown. The entry originates in a study of cytomegalovirus exposure and HLA in healthy donors. Findings of the study overall: Rare sequences made up most TCRs, while some public TCRs were found in many donors. Researchers catalogued roughly 170 TCR beta chains as cytomegalovirus-associated.

Method: immunoSEQ multiplex PCR; TCRdb's copy keeps in-frame clones and lacks some. The sample records 100,000 to 150,000 clones, around 89% being singletons. Trimming removed 5 bases at V and 1 base at J, with 16 bases between. This CDR3 has 16 amino acids. Germline CDR1 is SGHAT and CDR2 is FQNNGV. The specimen was PBMCs. The sequence came from a man aged 18 to 30 in good health and CMV-seronegative. V usage is TRBV11-2 and J usage is TRBJ2-3; D is undetermined. The DNA of the CDR3 is TGTGCCAGCAGCCTTGGAAGCGATTGGGGCACAGATACGCAGTATTTT. Protein: CASSLGSDWGTDTQYF.